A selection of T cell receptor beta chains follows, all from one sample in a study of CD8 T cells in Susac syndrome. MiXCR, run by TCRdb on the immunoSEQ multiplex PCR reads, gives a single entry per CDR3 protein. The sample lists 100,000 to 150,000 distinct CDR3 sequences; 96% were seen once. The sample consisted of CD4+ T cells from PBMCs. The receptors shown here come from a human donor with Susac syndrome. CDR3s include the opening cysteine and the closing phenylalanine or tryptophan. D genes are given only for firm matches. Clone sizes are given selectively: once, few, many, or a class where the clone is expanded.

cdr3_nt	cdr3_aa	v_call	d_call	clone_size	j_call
TGCAGTGCTAGAGATCCCCGGACAGGGGGCGCCCACACCGGGGAGCTGTTTTTT	CSARDPRTGGAHTGELFF	TRBV20-1	TRBD1	.	TRBJ2-2
TGTGCCAGCAGCTTAAGACCGGGACTAGCGGGACAAGAGACCCAGTACTTC	CASSLRPGLAGQETQYF	TRBV7-9	TRBD2	.	TRBJ2-5
TGTGCCAGCAGCTTAAGATTGGGACTCCGCTACAATGAGCAGTTCTTC	CASSLRLGLRYNEQFF	TRBV7-2	.	.	TRBJ2-1
TGCGCCAGCAGCCAAGATCCCAGGGGGTCTGGGGCCAACGTCCTGACTTTC	CASSQDPRGSGANVLTF	TRBV4-1	TRBD1	.	TRBJ2-6
TGTGCCTGGAGTGTAGGCGGGACCTCCTACAATGAGCAGTTCTTC	CAWSVGGTSYNEQFF	TRBV30	.	.	TRBJ2-1
TGTGCCAGCAGTTCCGGACAGCGCTCCTATGGCTACACCTTC	CASSSGQRSYGYTF	TRBV28	.	.	TRBJ1-2
TGTGCCAGTAGGACCAACAACAGGGGGGCCAACGTCCTGACTTTC	CASRTNNRGANVLTF	TRBV19	.	.	TRBJ2-6
TGCAGTGCCGAAGGGGGCGGCGAGACCCAGTACTTC	CSAEGGGETQYF	TRBV20-1	TRBD1	.	TRBJ2-5
TGTGCCAGCAGCTACCGGGACAGGACCCTCTATGGCTACACCTTC	CASSYRDRTLYGYTF	TRBV5-4	TRBD1	.	TRBJ1-2
TGCAGCGGCGGGGGCTCCAATGAGCAGTTCTTC	CSGGGSNEQFF	TRBV29-1	.	.	TRBJ2-1
TGCAGTGCTAGAGACCCCTTGAGCTCCTACGAGCAGTACTTC	CSARDPLSSYEQYF	TRBV20-1	.	.	TRBJ2-7
TGTGCCAGCAAACATGCAGGAGGAACTGAAGCTTTCTTT	CASKHAGGTEAFF	TRBV3-1	.	.	TRBJ1-1
TGTGCCAGCAGCCAAGATCCGGGTCTAGCCAAAAACATTCAGTACTTC	CASSQDPGLAKNIQYF	TRBV4-2	.	.	TRBJ2-4
TGTGCCTGGACAGGGGGCGAGGGTATGAACACTGAAGCTTTCTTT	CAWTGGEGMNTEAFF	TRBV30	TRBD1	.	TRBJ1-1
TGTGCTAGTGGTTTCCGACTGACACCCTCTAACTATGGCTACACCTTC	CASGFRLTPSNYGYTF	TRBV12-5	.	.	TRBJ1-2
TGTGCCTGGAGTAGCGGGATTGGCAATGAGCAGTTCTTC	CAWSSGIGNEQFF	TRBV30	TRBD2	.	TRBJ2-1
TGTGCCAGCAGGTCAACTAGCGGCTACGAGCAGTACTTC	CASRSTSGYEQYF	TRBV3-1	TRBD2	once	TRBJ2-7
TGTGCCTGGAAAAGGCAGGGCTCCTACAATGAGCAGTTCTTC	CAWKRQGSYNEQFF	TRBV30	.	.	TRBJ2-1
TGCAGTGCTAGACACTACGGACTAGCGGGAGAGAGGACCTACGAGCAGTACTTC	CSARHYGLAGERTYEQYF	TRBV20-1	TRBD2	.	TRBJ2-7
TGTGCCAGCAGTCGACAGGGGGCCGTGGAGACCCAGTACTTC	CASSRQGAVETQYF	TRBV12-3/TRBV12-4	TRBD1	.	TRBJ2-5
TGTGCCAGCAGTTTCGCCGGGGCCACTAGCTATGGCTACACCTTC	CASSFAGATSYGYTF	TRBV27	.	.	TRBJ1-2
TGTGCCAGCAGCCAAGAAAGATGGGCCTACAATGAGCAGTTCTTC	CASSQERWAYNEQFF	TRBV3-1	.	once	TRBJ2-1
TGTGCCACCAGTGATTCCGGGACCCGCACCGGGGAGCTGTTTTTT	CATSDSGTRTGELFF	TRBV24-1	.	.	TRBJ2-2
TGTGCCAGTAGTCGGGGACAGGGGAATCAGCCCCAGCATTTT	CASSRGQGNQPQHF	TRBV19	TRBD1	.	TRBJ1-5
TGTGCCAGCGGCCTAGGGGGCTACGAGCAGTACTTC	CASGLGGYEQYF	TRBV2	.	.	TRBJ2-7
TGCAGCGTTGAAGTAGTGGCAGGGGGCCCAGATACGCAGTATTTT	CSVEVVAGGPDTQYF	TRBV29-1	TRBD1	once	TRBJ2-3
TGTGCCAGCAGTCGACAGGGGGCTAATGAAAAACTGTTTTTT	CASSRQGANEKLFF	TRBV6-5	TRBD1	.	TRBJ1-4
TGCAGCGTTGAGAAGGGGTACCAAGAGACCCAGTACTTC	CSVEKGYQETQYF	TRBV29-1	.	.	TRBJ2-5
TGCAGCGTTGCGTTGGGACCGTTTGGTAACTATGGCTACACCTTC	CSVALGPFGNYGYTF	TRBV29-1	.	.	TRBJ1-2
TGCAGCGTTGAAGTAAGGGGGCGTTACAATGAGCAGTTCTTC	CSVEVRGRYNEQFF	TRBV29-1	TRBD1	.	TRBJ2-1
TGTGCCAGCAGTGACGACAGGGTAGCTAACTATGGCTACACCTTC	CASSDDRVANYGYTF	TRBV2	TRBD1	.	TRBJ1-2
TGTGCCATCATGCAGGGACTAGCGGCACTAAATGAGCAGTTCTTC	CAIMQGLAALNEQFF	TRBV12-3/TRBV12-4	TRBD2	.	TRBJ2-1
TGCAGTGCTAGAGCGACTTTCCGACAGGGATCGTTAGACACCGGGGAGCTGTTTTTT	CSARATFRQGSLDTGELFF	TRBV20-1	TRBD1	.	TRBJ2-2
TGTGCCAGCAGCTGGGACCACGAGCAGTACTTC	CASSWDHEQYF	TRBV5-6	.	.	TRBJ2-7
TGCAGCTTTTTGGACCGCGTTGTAGGAGGCTACACCTTC	CSFLDRVVGGYTF	TRBV20-1	.	.	TRBJ1-2
TGTGCCAGCAGCTTAAGGAGGAAGGAGACCCAGTACTTC	CASSLRRKETQYF	TRBV7-2	.	.	TRBJ2-5
TGCAGCGTTGATCTGGTCGGAGGGACCCAGTACTTC	CSVDLVGGTQYF	TRBV29-1	.	.	TRBJ2-5
TGTGCCAGCAGCTTAGACCCCGGGACTAGCAGACATGAGCAGTTCTTC	CASSLDPGTSRHEQFF	TRBV11-1	TRBD2	.	TRBJ2-1
TGTGCCAGCAGTTTAGATGGAGGTCCGCAGTATTTT	CASSLDGGPQYF	TRBV12-3/TRBV12-4	.	.	TRBJ2-3
TGCAGCGTTTCCGGACTAGCGATCACAGATACGCAGTATTTT	CSVSGLAITDTQYF	TRBV29-1	TRBD2	.	TRBJ2-3
TGTGCCAGCAGCCAAGACCAGGCATCAGATACGCAGTATTTT	CASSQDQASDTQYF	TRBV4-2	.	.	TRBJ2-3
TGTGCCTGGAGTTCCCCCGGCAGGGGTACAGATACGCAGTATTTT	CAWSSPGRGTDTQYF	TRBV30	.	.	TRBJ2-3
TGCAGTGCTCATCCTCTAGCGGGAGACACAGATACGCAGTATTTT	CSAHPLAGDTDTQYF	TRBV20-1	TRBD2	.	TRBJ2-3
TGTGCCAGCAGCCGGAGCTTTTACACGCAGTATTTT	CASSRSFYTQYF	TRBV11-2	.	.	TRBJ2-3
TGTGCCAGCAGTCACAGGGGGCAGAGAGAGCAGTACTTC	CASSHRGQREQYF	TRBV7-9	TRBD1	.	TRBJ2-7
TGCAGCGTTCGACAGGTCCTGAACACTGAAGCTTTCTTT	CSVRQVLNTEAFF	TRBV29-1	.	.	TRBJ1-1
TGTGCCAGCAGTAAGGAATCCTACGAGCAGTACTTC	CASSKESYEQYF	TRBV2	.	.	TRBJ2-7
TGTGCCAGCAGTTCCGCGGGACAGCGGAGCTCCTACGAGCAGTACTTC	CASSSAGQRSSYEQYF	TRBV27	.	.	TRBJ2-7
TGTGCCAGCAGGGACAGGGGAGTCGCTGAAGCTTTCTTT	CASRDRGVAEAFF	TRBV6-5	TRBD1	.	TRBJ1-1
TGTGCCAGCAGCCCATTTGCCGGACTAGCGGGAGCGGGGGAGCAGTACTTC	CASSPFAGLAGAGEQYF	TRBV3-1	TRBD2	.	TRBJ2-7
TGCAGTGCTCAGTCCGAACTAACCCATTCCGAGCAGTACTTC	CSAQSELTHSEQYF	TRBV20-1	.	.	TRBJ2-7
TGTGCCAGCAGTGGGGATAGCGGACTCCAAGAGACCCAGTACTTC	CASSGDSGLQETQYF	TRBV5-6	.	.	TRBJ2-5
TGTGCCAGCAGCGTAGGGGCCTCAAACAATGAGCAGTTCTTC	CASSVGASNNEQFF	TRBV9	.	.	TRBJ2-1
TGTGCCAGCACTTTGGACGAGAAGCAGTACTTC	CASTLDEKQYF	TRBV5-4	.	.	TRBJ2-7
TGTGCCAACGGGAGGGGAAACGGGGAGCTGTTTTTT	CANGRGNGELFF	TRBV12-3/TRBV12-4	TRBD2	.	TRBJ2-2